This TCR beta chain derives from a study of response to subunit inactivated influenza vaccine. Many counts were recorded for this clonotype. What it binds is not known. Each CDR3 protein gets one entry after TCRdb re-called the RT-PCR reads with MiXCR. Of 500,000 to 750,000 distinct CDR3 sequences in the sample, approximately 15% are singletons; the top ten hold over 8.5%. Study observations and caveats: Every seasonal influenza vaccination brings in few new T cells, the authors suggested.

Germline V gene sequence: CDR1 SGHRS, CDR2 YFSETQ. The CDR3 extends over 14 amino acids. Trimming removed 3 bases at V and 3 bases at J, with 11 bases between. The specimen was PBMCs from blood, collected roughly 12 days after vaccination. The sequence was obtained from a man between 50 and 59 years old who received an inactivated influenza vaccine. The rearrangement uses TRBV5-1 and TRBJ2-3; D might be TRBD1 (6 bases). CDR3 DNA: TGCGCCAGCAGCTACGATCAGGGGACAGATACGCAGTATTTT. Translating gives CASSYDQGTDTQYF.